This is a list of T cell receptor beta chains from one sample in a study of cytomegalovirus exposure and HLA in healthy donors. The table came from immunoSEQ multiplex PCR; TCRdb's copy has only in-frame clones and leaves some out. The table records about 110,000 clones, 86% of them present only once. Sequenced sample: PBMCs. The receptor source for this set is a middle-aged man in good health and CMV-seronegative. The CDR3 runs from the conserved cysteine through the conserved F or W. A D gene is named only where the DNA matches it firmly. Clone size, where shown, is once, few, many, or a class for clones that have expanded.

DNA: TGTGCCAGCAGCGTAGTTGATGGCTCGTACAATGAGCAGTTCTTC
CDR3: CASSVVDGSYNEQFF
D: NA
J: TRBJ2-1
size: NA
V: TRBV9

DNA: TGTGCCAGCAGCTCCCCGGACAGGGCTCTCTACGAGCAGTACTTC
CDR3: CASSSPDRALYEQYF
D: TRBD1
J: TRBJ2-7
size: few
V: TRBV5-6

DNA: TGTGCCAGCAGACGGGGAGGGGACCCCCGAGAGACCCAGTACTTC
CDR3: CASRRGGDPRETQYF
D: TRBD2
J: TRBJ2-5
size: NA
V: TRBV7-2

DNA: TGCACCAGCAGCCAAGAAAGCGGGCCGGGGGTAGATACGCAGTATTTT
CDR3: CTSSQESGPGVDTQYF
D: NA
J: TRBJ2-3
size: NA
V: TRBV1

DNA: TGTGCCACCAGCAGAGATAGGGCGGGGTATCCCAATGAGCAGTTCTTC
CDR3: CATSRDRAGYPNEQFF
D: NA
J: TRBJ2-1
size: NA
V: TRBV15

DNA: TGTGCCAGCAGCTTGGTCCGGGACAGTGGTCAGCCCCAGCATTTT
CDR3: CASSLVRDSGQPQHF
D: TRBD1
J: TRBJ1-5
size: NA
V: TRBV7-2

DNA: TGTGCCAGCAGCCTAGCCGGGACAGGGAAAAATCAGCCCCAGCATTTT
CDR3: CASSLAGTGKNQPQHF
D: TRBD1
J: TRBJ1-5
size: NA
V: TRBV7-2

DNA: TGTGCCAGCTCAACCGGACAGTCTAACGAGCAGTACTTC
CDR3: CASSTGQSNEQYF
D: NA
J: TRBJ2-7
size: NA
V: TRBV18

DNA: TGTGCCAGCAGTTCGATTGACAGGCGAAATGGCTACACCTTC
CDR3: CASSSIDRRNGYTF
D: NA
J: TRBJ1-2
size: NA
V: TRBV6-5

DNA: TGTGCCAGCAGTTATGGGGACAGTAATTCACCCCTCCACTTT
CDR3: CASSYGDSNSPLHF
D: TRBD1
J: TRBJ1-6
size: NA
V: TRBV6-6

DNA: TGTGCCAGCAGTTTGGACAGCATCTATGGCTACACCTTC
CDR3: CASSLDSIYGYTF
D: NA
J: TRBJ1-2
size: once
V: TRBV6-1

DNA: TGCGCCAGCAGCCAAGAGCCCAGGGGAGAGACCCAGTACTTC
CDR3: CASSQEPRGETQYF
D: NA
J: TRBJ2-5
size: NA
V: TRBV4-3

DNA: TGTGCCAGTAGCAGGGATAGAAATCAGCCCCAGCATTTT
CDR3: CASSRDRNQPQHF
D: NA
J: TRBJ1-5
size: NA
V: TRBV19

DNA: TGCGCCAGCAGCTTGGTTACTATGAACACTGAAGCTTTCTTT
CDR3: CASSLVTMNTEAFF
D: NA
J: TRBJ1-1
size: NA
V: TRBV5-1

DNA: TGTGCCAGCACCCTGGGACAGGGCAATCAGCCCCAGCATTTT
CDR3: CASTLGQGNQPQHF
D: TRBD1
J: TRBJ1-5
size: NA
V: TRBV2

DNA: TGTGCAACAAACTACAGGAGCTCCTACAATGAGCAGTTCTTC
CDR3: CATNYRSSYNEQFF
D: NA
J: TRBJ2-1
size: NA
V: TRBV5-4

DNA: TGTGCCAGCTCACCATCGGCAGGGGCTGGAAAACTGTTTTTT
CDR3: CASSPSAGAGKLFF
D: NA
J: TRBJ1-4
size: NA
V: TRBV18

DNA: TGTGCCAGCATTCCTGTCGGAGCGGGTTCCTACGAGCAGTACTTC
CDR3: CASIPVGAGSYEQYF
D: NA
J: TRBJ2-7
size: NA
V: TRBV28

DNA: TGTGCCAGCAGTGAGTTCAGGGGAAATCAGCCCCAGCATTTT
CDR3: CASSEFRGNQPQHF
D: NA
J: TRBJ1-5
size: once
V: TRBV2

DNA: TGCGCCAGCAGCTTAGGACAGGGGAGCACAGATACGCAGTATTTT
CDR3: CASSLGQGSTDTQYF
D: TRBD1
J: TRBJ2-3
size: NA
V: TRBV5-1

DNA: TGTGCCAGCAGCGGGTTTGGGGCTCAGGCTGATTATGGCTACACCTTC
CDR3: CASSGFGAQADYGYTF
D: NA
J: TRBJ1-2
size: NA
V: TRBV27

DNA: TGTGCCAGCACTTTAGCGGGGAGCTCCTACGAGCAGTACTTC
CDR3: CASTLAGSSYEQYF
D: TRBD2
J: TRBJ2-7
size: few
V: TRBV28

DNA: TGCAGCGCCAGGCCGGATTACAATGAGCAGTTCTTC
CDR3: CSARPDYNEQFF
D: NA
J: TRBJ2-1
size: once
V: TRBV29-1

DNA: TGTGCCAGCTCGGGTGGTTCCTACGAGCAGTACTTC
CDR3: CASSGGSYEQYF
D: NA
J: TRBJ2-7
size: NA
V: TRBV6-1

DNA: TGTGCCAGTAGCACCCGACTGAGGGCTGGAATTTCGGCAGAGACCCAGTACTTC
CDR3: CASSTRLRAGISAETQYF
D: NA
J: TRBJ2-5
size: NA
V: TRBV19

DNA: TGTGCCAGCAGCTTAGTAAACGACAGGGTTTACGAGCAGTACTTC
CDR3: CASSLVNDRVYEQYF
D: TRBD1
J: TRBJ2-7
size: NA
V: TRBV11-2

DNA: TGTGCCAGCACCAGGGGGGACAGGGGGATCTACGAGCAGTACTTC
CDR3: CASTRGDRGIYEQYF
D: TRBD1
J: TRBJ2-7
size: NA
V: TRBV6-5

DNA: TGCGCCAGCAGCTTGGACGGGTTTCGGGGCTACACCTTC
CDR3: CASSLDGFRGYTF
D: NA
J: TRBJ1-2
size: NA
V: TRBV5-1

DNA: TGTGCCAGCAGCCTCGGTCCAAACTCACCCCTCCACTTT
CDR3: CASSLGPNSPLHF
D: NA
J: TRBJ1-6
size: NA
V: TRBV11-3

DNA: TGCGCCAGCAGCCAAGAAGTCGGGGGGATAAACACTGAAGCTTTCTTT
CDR3: CASSQEVGGINTEAFF
D: NA
J: TRBJ1-1
size: once
V: TRBV4-1

DNA: TGTGCCACCAGCAGAGGGACAGGGTCCCTTGAGCAGTTCTTC
CDR3: CATSRGTGSLEQFF
D: TRBD1
J: TRBJ2-1
size: NA
V: TRBV15

DNA: TGTGCCAGCAGTTTTTACAGGGGGCTAGGCCAAGAGACCCAGTACTTC
CDR3: CASSFYRGLGQETQYF
D: TRBD1
J: TRBJ2-5
size: NA
V: TRBV28

DNA: TGTGCCAGCGGGACTAGCGGGGGGTCTCAAGAGACCCAGTACTTC
CDR3: CASGTSGGSQETQYF
D: TRBD2
J: TRBJ2-5
size: NA
V: TRBV7-8

DNA: TGTGCCTGGAGGCTAAAAGGTGTCGGGGGGAAAGCGAGCAATCAGCCCCAGCATTTT
CDR3: CAWRLKGVGGKASNQPQHF
D: NA
J: TRBJ1-5
size: NA
V: TRBV30

DNA: TGTGCCAGCAGCCAAGCGGGACAGATAAACACCGGGGAGCTGTTTTTT
CDR3: CASSQAGQINTGELFF
D: TRBD1
J: TRBJ2-2
size: NA
V: TRBV4-2

DNA: TGTGCCAGCAGCTTATGGCCAGGCGCGACCCAGTACTTC
CDR3: CASSLWPGATQYF
D: NA
J: TRBJ2-5
size: NA
V: TRBV7-2

DNA: TGTGCCAGCAGTTTATCGCTCGGTTCCCGGGAAGCTTTCTTT
CDR3: CASSLSLGSREAFF
D: NA
J: TRBJ1-1
size: few
V: TRBV27

DNA: TGTGCCAGCAGCCGGACATCTTCTAGTGAGCAGTTCTTC
CDR3: CASSRTSSSEQFF
D: NA
J: TRBJ2-1
size: NA
V: TRBV7-9

DNA: TGTGCCAGCAGTCTCCGACAGGGAACTGGGGCCAACGTCCTGACTTTC
CDR3: CASSLRQGTGANVLTF
D: TRBD1
J: TRBJ2-6
size: NA
V: TRBV6-6

DNA: TGCGCCAGCAGCGATACTCTATTTAACACTGAAGCTTTCTTT
CDR3: CASSDTLFNTEAFF
D: NA
J: TRBJ1-1
size: NA
V: TRBV5-1

DNA: TGTGCCAGCAGCCCCGACGAAAGCAGAGGAGCTTTCTTT
CDR3: CASSPDESRGAFF
D: NA
J: TRBJ1-1
size: NA
V: TRBV7-8

DNA: TGTGCCAGCAGTCGCCACCTAGACGTGAGCTCCTACGAGCAGTACTTC
CDR3: CASSRHLDVSSYEQYF
D: NA
J: TRBJ2-7
size: NA
V: TRBV6-6

DNA: TGCGCCAGCAGCCAAGCGGACAGCGTCGAGCAGTACTTC
CDR3: CASSQADSVEQYF
D: NA
J: TRBJ2-7
size: NA
V: TRBV4-1

DNA: TGCAGCGGCCTAATCAGGGGGGCAACTAATGAAAAACTGTTTTTT
CDR3: CSGLIRGATNEKLFF
D: TRBD1
J: TRBJ1-4
size: NA
V: TRBV29-1

DNA: TGTGCCAGCAGTTTAAACCGGGACAGGGAAGGAGAAAAACTGTTTTTT
CDR3: CASSLNRDREGEKLFF
D: TRBD1
J: TRBJ1-4
size: NA
V: TRBV27